This T cell receptor (beta chain) was recorded in a study of T cells after yellow fever vaccination. CDR1 and CDR2 (germline): PRHDT, FYEKMQ (reference sequence). The CDR3 sequence is 19 residues long. The V gene lost 5 bases and the J gene lost 0 bases, with 23 bases spanning the gap. Note on this clonotype: Its antigen is as yet unknown.

Using its own MiXCR run on the 5' RACE reads, TCRdb lists one record per CDR3 protein. The table has about 150,000 distinct CDR3 sequences, around 6.3% seen once. Study findings and constraints: The study re-detected most primary-vaccination clones after the booster (96% CD4, roughly 88% CD8). Researchers report a weaker secondary response that nonetheless peaked faster, day 5 versus 15. There was a possibility that FACS-sorted repertoires contained abundant clonotypes contaminating from the bulk population.

This TCR came from a man under 40 who received the YFV17D yellow fever vaccine. The sequences come from CD4+ T cells sorted from PBMCs, collected 10 days after the yellow fever booster vaccination. The chain couples TRBV13 to TRBJ2-1; D gene unclear. In DNA, the CDR3 is TGTGCCAGCAGCCGCCGCCGGTGGTTGAGCGAGAGCTCCTACAATGAGCAGTTCTTC. Its translation: CASSRRRWLSESSYNEQFF.